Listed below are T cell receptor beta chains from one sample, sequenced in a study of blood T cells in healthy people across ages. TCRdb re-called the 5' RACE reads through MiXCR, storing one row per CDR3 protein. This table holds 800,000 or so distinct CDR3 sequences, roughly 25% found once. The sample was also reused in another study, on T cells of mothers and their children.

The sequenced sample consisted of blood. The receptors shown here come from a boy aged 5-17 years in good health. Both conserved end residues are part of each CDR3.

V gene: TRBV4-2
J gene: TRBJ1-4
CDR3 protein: CASSHQTGELSF

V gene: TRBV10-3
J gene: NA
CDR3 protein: CAISGRADLSYEQYF

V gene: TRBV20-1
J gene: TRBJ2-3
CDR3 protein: CSAINALGTGADTQYF

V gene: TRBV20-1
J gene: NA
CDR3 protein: CSASGGLHNYEQYF

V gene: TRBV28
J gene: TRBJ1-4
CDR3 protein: CASSNRQGVLFF

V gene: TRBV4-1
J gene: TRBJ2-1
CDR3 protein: CASSWTSREQFF

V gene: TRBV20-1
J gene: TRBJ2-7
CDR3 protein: CSASGLVELEQYF

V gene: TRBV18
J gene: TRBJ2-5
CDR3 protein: CASSPVPVGETQYF

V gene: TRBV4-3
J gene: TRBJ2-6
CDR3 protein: CASSQGPGFGANVLTF

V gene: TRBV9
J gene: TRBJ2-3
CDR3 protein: CASSVGRGSTDTQYF

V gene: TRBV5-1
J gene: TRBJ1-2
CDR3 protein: CASRLGNYGYTF

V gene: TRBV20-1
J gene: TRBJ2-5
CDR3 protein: CSARLAGRGETQYF

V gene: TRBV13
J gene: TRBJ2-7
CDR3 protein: CASSLFQNSYEQYF

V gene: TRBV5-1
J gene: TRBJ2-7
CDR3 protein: CASSPMAGQADEQYF

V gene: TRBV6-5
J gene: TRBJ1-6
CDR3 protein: CASSYSPGTGYNSPLHF

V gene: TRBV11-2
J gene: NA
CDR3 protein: CASSRWWDMGYNEQFF